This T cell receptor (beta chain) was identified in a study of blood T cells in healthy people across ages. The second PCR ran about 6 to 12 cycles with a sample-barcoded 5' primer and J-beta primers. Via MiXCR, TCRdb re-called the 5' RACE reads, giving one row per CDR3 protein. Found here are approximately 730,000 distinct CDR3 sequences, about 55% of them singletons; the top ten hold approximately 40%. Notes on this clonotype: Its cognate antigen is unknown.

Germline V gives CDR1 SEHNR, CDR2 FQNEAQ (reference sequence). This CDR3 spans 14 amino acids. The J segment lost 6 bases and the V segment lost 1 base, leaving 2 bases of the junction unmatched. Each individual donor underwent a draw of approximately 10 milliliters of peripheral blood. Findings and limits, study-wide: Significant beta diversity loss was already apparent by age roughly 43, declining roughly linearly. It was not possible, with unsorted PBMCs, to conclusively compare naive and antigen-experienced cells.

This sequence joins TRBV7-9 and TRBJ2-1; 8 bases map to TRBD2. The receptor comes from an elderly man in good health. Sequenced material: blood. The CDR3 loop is CASSLDTSGNEQFF. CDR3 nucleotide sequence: TGTGCCAGCAGCTTAGACACTAGCGGCAATGAGCAGTTCTTC.